The rows below give T cell receptor beta chains drawn from one sample of a study of T-cell memory formation after mild COVID-19. Using its own MiXCR run on the 5' RACE reads, TCRdb lists one record per CDR3 protein. The sample yields just under 150,000 distinct CDR3 sequences, 6% to 7% seen once. The specimen was PBMCs or a T cell subset sorted from them (not recorded which). The receptors were sampled from an adult woman who had mild COVID-19 (a few samples of this study predate the infection). Cell type and time point are not known. Each CDR3 is given with its conserved first and last residue. The D gene is left open where the match is weak. The size of a clone is reported for some rows only, either as once, few or many, or as a class for expanded clones.

CDR3 protein: CASSPGTGAGNEQFF; CDR3 DNA: TGCGCCAGCAGCCCGGGGACAGGGGCGGGTAATGAGCAGTTCTTC; V gene: TRBV5-1; D gene: TRBD1; J gene: TRBJ2-1; clone size: many
CDR3 protein: CSARDGAKETQYF; CDR3 DNA: TGCAGTGCTAGAGATGGCGCCAAAGAGACCCAGTACTTC; V gene: TRBV20-1; D gene: NA; J gene: TRBJ2-5; clone size: many
CDR3 protein: CATSDYRADTQYF; CDR3 DNA: TGTGCCACCAGTGACTACAGGGCAGATACGCAGTATTTT; V gene: TRBV24-1; D gene: NA; J gene: TRBJ2-3; clone size: few
CDR3 protein: CATSEKTGPGETQYF; CDR3 DNA: TGTGCCACCAGTGAGAAGACAGGGCCGGGGGAGACCCAGTACTTC; V gene: TRBV24-1; D gene: TRBD1; J gene: TRBJ2-5; clone size: few
CDR3 protein: CASREWTSGGAQNEQFF; CDR3 DNA: TGTGCCAGCAGGGAATGGACTAGCGGGGGGGCACAGAATGAGCAGTTCTTC; V gene: TRBV6-1; D gene: TRBD2; J gene: TRBJ2-1; clone size: NA
CDR3 protein: CASSLERLLAGGYEQFF; CDR3 DNA: TGTGCCAGCAGCTTAGAGCGGCTCCTAGCGGGAGGATATGAGCAGTTCTTC; V gene: TRBV7-9; D gene: TRBD2; J gene: TRBJ2-1; clone size: many
CDR3 protein: CASSLGTSGPLTDTQYF; CDR3 DNA: TGTGCCAGCAGCTTAGGGACTAGCGGACCGCTCACAGATACGCAGTATTTT; V gene: TRBV7-2; D gene: TRBD2; J gene: TRBJ2-3; clone size: NA
CDR3 protein: CATSDPRRQNEQFF; CDR3 DNA: TGTGCCACCAGTGACCCTCGGCGTCAGAATGAGCAGTTCTTC; V gene: TRBV24-1; D gene: NA; J gene: TRBJ2-1; clone size: few
CDR3 protein: CASSRRGGPYEQYF; CDR3 DNA: TGTGCCAGCAGCCGGCGTGGGGGGCCCTACGAGCAGTACTTC; V gene: TRBV7-2; D gene: NA; J gene: TRBJ2-7; clone size: NA
CDR3 protein: CASSFEVGRYEQYF; CDR3 DNA: TGTGCCAGCAGCTTTGAGGTAGGGCGGTACGAGCAGTACTTC; V gene: TRBV7-8; D gene: NA; J gene: TRBJ2-7; clone size: few
CDR3 protein: CASSSEAGRTGELFF; CDR3 DNA: TGTGCCAGCAGCTCCGAGGCAGGGCGGACCGGGGAGCTGTTTTTT; V gene: TRBV5-6; D gene: NA; J gene: TRBJ2-2; clone size: many
CDR3 protein: CSVSLQSSTDTQYF; CDR3 DNA: TGCAGCGTATCGCTACAGTCTAGCACAGATACGCAGTATTTT; V gene: TRBV29-1; D gene: NA; J gene: TRBJ2-3; clone size: many
CDR3 protein: CSVGGVSYNEQFF; CDR3 DNA: TGCAGCGTTGGGGGGGTCTCCTACAATGAGCAGTTCTTC; V gene: TRBV29-1; D gene: NA; J gene: TRBJ2-1; clone size: few
CDR3 protein: CSAKQGDQPQHF; CDR3 DNA: TGCAGTGCTAAACAGGGGGATCAGCCCCAGCATTTT; V gene: TRBV20-1; D gene: TRBD1; J gene: TRBJ1-5; clone size: few
CDR3 protein: CASSPVAGVYEQYF; CDR3 DNA: TGTGCCAGCAGTCCTGTGGCGGGGGTCTACGAGCAGTACTTC; V gene: TRBV12-3/TRBV12-4; D gene: TRBD2; J gene: TRBJ2-7; clone size: NA
CDR3 protein: CASSTTSGGATEQFF; CDR3 DNA: TGTGCCAGCAGCACCACTAGCGGGGGGGCCACTGAGCAGTTCTTC; V gene: TRBV7-9; D gene: TRBD2; J gene: TRBJ2-1; clone size: many
CDR3 protein: CASSLFAGAPPMNTGELFF; CDR3 DNA: TGTGCCAGCAGCTTGTTTGCGGGAGCCCCACCAATGAACACCGGGGAGCTGTTTTTT; V gene: TRBV5-4; D gene: TRBD2; J gene: TRBJ2-2; clone size: few
CDR3 protein: CASRPTGGRNQPQHF; CDR3 DNA: TGTGCCAGCAGACCTACAGGGGGACGGAATCAGCCCCAGCATTTT; V gene: TRBV12-3/TRBV12-4; D gene: TRBD1; J gene: TRBJ1-5; clone size: many
CDR3 protein: CASSLANRQGAAYEQYF; CDR3 DNA: TGTGCCAGCAGCTTGGCTAATCGACAGGGGGCGGCTTACGAGCAGTACTTC; V gene: TRBV5-4; D gene: TRBD1; J gene: TRBJ2-7; clone size: NA
CDR3 protein: CSAGRVGRQETQYF; CDR3 DNA: TGCAGTGCGGGGAGGGTCGGCAGACAAGAGACCCAGTACTTC; V gene: TRBV20-1; D gene: TRBD2; J gene: TRBJ2-5; clone size: NA
CDR3 protein: CSARDRDSGTYNEQFF; CDR3 DNA: TGCAGTGCTAGAGACCGGGACTCCGGCACCTACAATGAGCAGTTCTTC; V gene: TRBV20-1; D gene: NA; J gene: TRBJ2-1; clone size: few
CDR3 protein: CASSLEAGGHYGYTF; CDR3 DNA: TGTGCCAGCAGCTTAGAGGCAGGGGGCCACTATGGCTACACCTTC; V gene: TRBV11-2; D gene: TRBD1; J gene: TRBJ1-2; clone size: NA
CDR3 protein: CASSPNSGRTYYEQYF; CDR3 DNA: TGTGCCAGCAGCCCAAATAGCGGGAGGACTTACTACGAGCAGTACTTC; V gene: TRBV7-2; D gene: TRBD2; J gene: TRBJ2-7; clone size: NA
CDR3 protein: CASSQGTRPSYNEQFF; CDR3 DNA: TGTGCCAGCAGCCAAGGCACTCGCCCCTCCTACAATGAGCAGTTCTTC; V gene: TRBV3-1; D gene: NA; J gene: TRBJ2-1; clone size: few
CDR3 protein: CASRHLQTYEQYF; CDR3 DNA: TGTGCCAGCAGACATCTCCAGACCTACGAGCAGTACTTC; V gene: TRBV12-3/TRBV12-4; D gene: NA; J gene: TRBJ2-7; clone size: many
CDR3 protein: CASSTRVRQFTDTQYF; CDR3 DNA: TGTGCCAGCAGCACAAGGGTACGGCAGTTCACAGATACGCAGTATTTT; V gene: TRBV7-2; D gene: NA; J gene: TRBJ2-3; clone size: many
CDR3 protein: CASSGTEGGTQYF; CDR3 DNA: TGTGCCAGCAGTGGGACGGAGGGAGGAACCCAGTACTTC; V gene: TRBV12-3/TRBV12-4; D gene: NA; J gene: TRBJ2-5; clone size: NA
CDR3 protein: CASSFRQGETQYF; CDR3 DNA: TGTGCCAGCAGTTTCAGACAGGGCGAGACCCAGTACTTC; V gene: TRBV12-3/TRBV12-4; D gene: TRBD1; J gene: TRBJ2-5; clone size: NA
CDR3 protein: CASSPGQGVYEQYF; CDR3 DNA: TGTGCCAGCAGCCCGGGACAGGGGGTCTACGAGCAGTACTTC; V gene: TRBV5-4; D gene: TRBD1; J gene: TRBJ2-7; clone size: many
CDR3 protein: CASSLAGTAAGQKLFF; CDR3 DNA: TGTGCCAGCAGTTTAGCGGGGACAGCCGCAGGTCAAAAACTGTTTTTT; V gene: TRBV12-3/TRBV12-4; D gene: TRBD1; J gene: TRBJ1-4; clone size: few
CDR3 protein: CASSLAYTGTANEKLFF; CDR3 DNA: TGTGCCAGCAGCTTAGCCTATACCGGGACAGCAAATGAAAAACTGTTTTTT; V gene: TRBV7-8; D gene: TRBD1; J gene: TRBJ1-4; clone size: few
CDR3 protein: CASSQDFGLMNTEAFF; CDR3 DNA: TGTGCCAGCAGCCAAGATTTCGGCCTCATGAACACTGAAGCTTTCTTT; V gene: TRBV14; D gene: NA; J gene: TRBJ1-1; clone size: few
CDR3 protein: CASMEHGNQPQHF; CDR3 DNA: TGTGCCAGCATGGAGCACGGCAATCAGCCCCAGCATTTT; V gene: TRBV6-6; D gene: NA; J gene: TRBJ1-5; clone size: few
CDR3 protein: CASSPRTGSLSGANVLTF; CDR3 DNA: TGTGCCAGCTCACCAAGGACAGGGTCCTTATCTGGGGCCAACGTCCTGACTTTC; V gene: TRBV18; D gene: TRBD1; J gene: TRBJ2-6; clone size: many
CDR3 protein: CASSLGGGGSEAFF; CDR3 DNA: TGTGCCAGCAGCTTAGGGGGGGGCGGATCTGAAGCTTTCTTT; V gene: TRBV11-2; D gene: NA; J gene: TRBJ1-1; clone size: few
CDR3 protein: CASSTTGSSYNEQFF; CDR3 DNA: TGTGCCAGTAGCACGACTGGGAGCTCCTACAATGAGCAGTTCTTC; V gene: TRBV19; D gene: NA; J gene: TRBJ2-1; clone size: NA